The source of this T cell receptor beta chain is a study of blood T cell repertoires in COVID-19. For the study at large: Italy, Spain and the United States were the sources of the convalescent and acute COVID-19 samples. In each case, the material was cDNA or gDNA derived from T cells, B-cell-depleted T cells, or PBMCs.

CDR1 is MGHDK and CDR2 is SYGVNS in the germline V gene. The CDR3 sequence is 15 residues long. V lost 1 base and J 4 bases, leaving 14 bases between the germline ends. Original processing notes: Reference gene primer amplification in the assay estimated nucleated cell counts. Profiled with immunoSEQ multiplex PCR; TCRdb holds only in-frame clones, not every one. From that table come the V and J calls and clone size; the DNA was used to work out D and trimming. The table has roughly 13,000 clones, more than 80% seen once; the top ten hold 2.5% to 3%. The chain is built from TRBV25-1 and TRBJ2-7; maybe TRBD1 (5 bases). This sequence was found in a human donor in a cohort sampled during active COVID-19. The sequenced sample consisted of peripheral blood. CDR3 sequence reads: CASSEFGATAYEQYF. DNA for the CDR3: TGTGCCAGCAGTGAATTTGGGGCTACGGCTTACGAGCAGTACTTC.